This T cell receptor beta chain was identified during a study of T cells after yellow fever vaccination. Using its own MiXCR run on the 5' RACE reads, TCRdb lists one record per CDR3 protein. The profile shows hundreds of thousands of distinct CDR3 sequences, about 14% of them singletons. The CDR3 totals 20 residues. The rearrangement uses TRBV21-1 and TRBJ2-2; the D call of TRBD2 is as the table states it, not checked on the DNA. TRBV21-1 is a known pseudogene. The sample in question was PBMCs, obtained on the day of the yellow fever booster vaccination. The TCR was taken from a man in his thirties or forties who received the YFV17D yellow fever vaccine. The CDR3 spells CASSKGRTSGRTFSGGELFF. In nucleotides, the CDR3 is TGTGCCAGCAGCAAAGGCCGGACTAGCGGGAGGACCTTTTCTGGCGGGGAGCTGTTTTTT.